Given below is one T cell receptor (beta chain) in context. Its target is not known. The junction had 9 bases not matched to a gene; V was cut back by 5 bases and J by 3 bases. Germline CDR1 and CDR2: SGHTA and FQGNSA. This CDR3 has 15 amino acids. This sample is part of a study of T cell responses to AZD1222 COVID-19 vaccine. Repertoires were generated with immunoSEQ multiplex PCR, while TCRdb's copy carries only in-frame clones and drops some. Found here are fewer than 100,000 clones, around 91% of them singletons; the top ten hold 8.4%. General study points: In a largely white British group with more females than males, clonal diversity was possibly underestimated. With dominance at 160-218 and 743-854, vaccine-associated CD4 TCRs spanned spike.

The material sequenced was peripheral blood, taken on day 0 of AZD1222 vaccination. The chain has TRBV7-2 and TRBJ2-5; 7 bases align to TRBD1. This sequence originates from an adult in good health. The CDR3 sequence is CASSRWTQGEETQYF. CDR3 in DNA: TGTGCCAGCAGCAGATGGACCCAGGGGGAAGAGACCCAGTACTTC.